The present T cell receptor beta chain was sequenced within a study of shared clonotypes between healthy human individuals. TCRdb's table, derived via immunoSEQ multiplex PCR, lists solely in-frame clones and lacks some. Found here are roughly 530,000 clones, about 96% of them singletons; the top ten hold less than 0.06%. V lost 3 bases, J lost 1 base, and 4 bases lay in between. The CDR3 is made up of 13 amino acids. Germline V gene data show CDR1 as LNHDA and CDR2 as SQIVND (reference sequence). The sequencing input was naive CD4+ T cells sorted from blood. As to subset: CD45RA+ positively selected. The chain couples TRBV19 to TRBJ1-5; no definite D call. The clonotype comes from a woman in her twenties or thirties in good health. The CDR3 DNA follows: TGTGCCAGTAGTATTACGAGCAATCAGCCCCAGCATTTT. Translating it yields CASSITSNQPQHF.